This T cell receptor (beta chain) is from a study of shared clonotypes between healthy human individuals. About the research overall: The donor pool was made up of a couple of women and a few men aged 18 to 49.

Assay: immunoSEQ multiplex PCR; the TCRdb copy retains only in-frame clones and omits some. The sample lists under 2,500,000 clones, approximately 94% occurring once. This clone was seen just once. What it recognizes is unknown. Whole-study results and caveats: Clonotypes which were not shared had lower generation probabilities than clonotypes that all four donors shared. Researchers found naive subsets generally carried larger estimated richness than memory subsets.

Germline CDR1 is ENHRY and CDR2 is SYGVKD. This CDR3 comprises 16 residues. After removal of 5 bases from V and 0 bases from J, the junction contained 3 bases not matched to a gene. Sequencing was carried out using naive CD4+ T cells sorted from blood. The sample's subset: CD45RA+ positively selected. The chain employs TRBV10-3 and TRBJ2-1; TRBD2 aligns across 11 bases. This TCR was recovered from a man aged 18-30 years in good health. The DNA of the CDR3 is TGTGCCATCAGTACTAGCGGGGGACTCTCCTACAATGAGCAGTTCTTC. Protein product: CAISTSGGLSYNEQFF.